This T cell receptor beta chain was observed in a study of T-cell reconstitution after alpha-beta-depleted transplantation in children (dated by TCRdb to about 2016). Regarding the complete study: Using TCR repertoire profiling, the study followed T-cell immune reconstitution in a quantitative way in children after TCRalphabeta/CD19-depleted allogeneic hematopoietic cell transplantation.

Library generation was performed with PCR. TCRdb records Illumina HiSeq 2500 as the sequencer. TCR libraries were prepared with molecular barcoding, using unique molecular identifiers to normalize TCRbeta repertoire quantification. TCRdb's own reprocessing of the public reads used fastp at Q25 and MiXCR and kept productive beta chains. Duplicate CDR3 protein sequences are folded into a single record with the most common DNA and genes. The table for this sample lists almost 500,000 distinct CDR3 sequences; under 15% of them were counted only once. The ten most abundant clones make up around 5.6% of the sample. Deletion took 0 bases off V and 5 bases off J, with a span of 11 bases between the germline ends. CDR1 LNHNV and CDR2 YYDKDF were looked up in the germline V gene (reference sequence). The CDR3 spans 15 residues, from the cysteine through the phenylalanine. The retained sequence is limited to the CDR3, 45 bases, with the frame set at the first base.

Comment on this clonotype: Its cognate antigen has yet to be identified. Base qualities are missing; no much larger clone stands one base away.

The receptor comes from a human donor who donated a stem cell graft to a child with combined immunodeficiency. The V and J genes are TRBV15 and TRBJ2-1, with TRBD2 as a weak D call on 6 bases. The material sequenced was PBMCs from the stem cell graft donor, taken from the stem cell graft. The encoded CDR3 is CATSRDGRENNEQFF. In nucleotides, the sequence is TGTGCCACCAGCAGAGATGGCCGGGAGAACAATGAGCAGTTCTTC.